This paragraph reports one TCR beta chain. This sample's treatment: around 19 received Ad26.COV2.S at low or high dose, single or two shots; about 5 received placebo; per-sample allocation not given. Samples were taken on day 63 after the first vaccine or placebo injection. This entry comes from a study of Ad26.COV2.S vaccination and SARS-CoV-2 variants. TCRdb's table, derived via immunoSEQ multiplex PCR, lists solely in-frame clones and lacks some. The table has approximately 350,000 clones, around nine tenths seen once; the top ten hold about 3.4%. Per germline, CDR1 ENHRY and CDR2 SYGVKD. V trimming: 7 bases; J trimming: 8 bases; junction bases outside the gene matches: 11. The CDR3 is 15 residues long.

The sample here was peripheral blood, taken in a trial of Ad26.COV2.S vaccine versus placebo. This sequence was found in a person between 18 and 65 years old who received the Ad26.COV2.S COVID-19 vaccine or a placebo. The chain employs TRBV10-3 and TRBJ2-1, with TRBD2 identical over 10 bases. The CDR3 is CAIKGSGTSVDEQFF. CDR3 DNA sequence: TGTGCCATCAAGGGGTCCGGGACTAGCGTTGATGAGCAGTTCTTC.